The 15 T cell receptor beta chains given below trace back to one sample, sequenced in a study of T cell responses to AZD1222 COVID-19 vaccine. Profiled with immunoSEQ multiplex PCR; TCRdb holds only in-frame clones, not every one. The sample contains about 160,000 clones, 92% of which appear only once. The sample consisted of peripheral blood, taken 28 days after the second AZD1222 dose. Receptor source: an adult who received the AZD1222 COVID-19 vaccine.

The chain couples TRBV28 to TRBJ1-2, with 11 bases aligning to TRBD1. Trimming at V came to 3 bases and at J to 4 bases, leaving 4 bases not matched to a gene. The CDR3 totals 15 residues. Germline V gene lookup returns CDR1 MDHEN and CDR2 SYDVKM. In DNA, the CDR3 is TGTGCCAGCAGTTTGGGGACAGGGGGGCTCTATGGCTACACCTTC. It translates to CASSLGTGGLYGYTF.

The chain is built from TRBV2 and TRBJ1-2, with D hard to call. With 4 bases removed from V and 5 bases from J, the gap between germline ends came to 8 bases. CDR1 and CDR2 from the germline V gene are SNHLY and FYNNEI. The CDR3 loop spans 12 amino acids. CDR3 sequence (DNA): TGTGCCAGCAGTGGTATTGGGTATGGCTACACCTTC. Its translation: CASSGIGYGYTF.

The chain employs TRBV6-5 and TRBJ1-1; D perhaps matches TRBD1 (6 bases). Germline V gene data show CDR1 as MNHEY and CDR2 as SVGAGI. Trimming removed 6 bases at V and 1 base at J, with 9 bases between. The CDR3 runs 13 residues. The CDR3 spells CASRKDRNTEAFF. CDR3 nucleotides: TGTGCCAGCAGGAAGGACAGGAACACTGAAGCTTTCTTT.

The V and J genes are TRBV4-3 and TRBJ1-3, with 7 bases lining up with TRBD1. The CDR3 is made up of 15 amino acids. J was trimmed by 0 bases and V by 3 bases; bases with no gene match: 2. Germline V gene sequence: CDR1 LGHNA, CDR2 YSLEER. The CDR3 nucleotides read TGCGCCAGCAGCCACGCAGGGGGCTCTGGAAACACCATATATTTT. This encodes CASSHAGGSGNTIYF.

Details on this clone: One end of the junction varies from germline; a read error may be responsible. The sample contains more than one DNA sequence encoding this CDR3. The V and J genes are TRBV20-1 and TRBJ2-7; no firm D call. The germline gives CDR1 DFQATT, CDR2 SNEGSKA (reference sequence). CDR3 length: 10 residues. DNA of the CDR3: TGCAGTGCTGGAGACAACGAGCAGTACTTC. Translation gives CSAGDNEQYF.

The CDR3 DNA reads as TGTGCCAGCAGTTACAAGGGAACCGATCAGCCCCAGCATTTT. Translating gives CASSYKGTDQPQHF. This rearrangement joins TRBV6-5 to TRBJ1-5, with unresolved D. The CDR3 sequence is 14 residues long. Germline V gene data show CDR1 as MNHEY and CDR2 as SVGAGI. V shed 2 bases and J shed 5 bases, with 10 bases lying between them.

The chain is built from TRBV28 and TRBJ1-6; 9 nucleotides align to TRBD1. CDR3 length equals 15 residues. Germline V gene lookup returns CDR1 MDHEN and CDR2 SYDVKM. With 5 bases clipped from V and 6 bases from J, the junction kept 5 bases outside the gene matches. The chain's CDR3 is CASSPRGQGNSPLHF. DNA of the CDR3: TGTGCCAGCAGTCCCCGGGGACAGGGTAATTCACCCCTCCACTTT.

This chain uses TRBV6-4 with TRBJ1-6, with D uncertain. CDR1 is MRHNA, CDR2 SNTAGT, per germline. The CDR3 is 13 amino acids. Trimming took 4 bases from V and 7 from J, leaving 8 bases between them. This CDR3 is CASSATENSPLHF. The DNA for the CDR3 is TGTGCCAGCAGTGCAACAGAAAATTCACCCCTCCACTTT.

This chain links TRBV28 with TRBJ2-1; D unclear. V lost 8 bases, J lost 6 bases, and 17 bases lay in between. This CDR3 region has 14 residues. CDR1 is MDHEN, CDR2 SYDVKM, per germline. The CDR3 loop reads CASWARFGSNEQFF. CDR3 nucleotide sequence: TGTGCCAGCTGGGCGCGATTTGGCTCCAATGAGCAGTTCTTC.

The chain has TRBV10-2 and TRBJ2-5; the match to TRBD2 covers 9 bases. The CDR3 spans 16 residues. V dropped 4 bases and J dropped 0; count of bases not matched to a gene: 6. Per the germline V gene, CDR1 is WSHSY and CDR2 is SAAADI. The CDR3 DNA sequence: TGCGCCAGCAGTGCTTTAATAGCGGGAGACCAAGAGACCCAGTACTTC. Its protein product is CASSALIAGDQETQYF.

V is TRBV25-1 and J is TRBJ1-4; 7 positions match TRBD1. Germline-derived CDR1 and CDR2 are MGHDK and SYGVNS. The CDR3 spans 15 residues. The V segment lost 1 base and the J segment 7 bases; nucleotides outside the gene matches: 6. The CDR3 here is CASSEFTTGAEKLFF. The CDR3 DNA reads as TGTGCCAGCAGTGAATTCACTACAGGGGCTGAAAAACTGTTTTTT.

The rearrangement links TRBV12-5 to TRBJ2-7; 13 bases line up with TRBD2. Germline V CDR1 and CDR2: LGHNT, FRNRAP. The CDR3 is 17 amino acids. V shed 1 base and J 3 bases; nucleotides not matched to a gene: 6. The CDR3 loop reads CASGLGRTSGSFYEQYF. For the CDR3, the DNA is TGTGCTAGTGGTTTGGGGCGGACTAGCGGGAGCTTCTACGAGCAGTACTTC.

The chain is built from TRBV2 and TRBJ1-6; 11 bases are shared with TRBD1. V shed 8 bases, J shed 8 bases, and the junction held 2 bases outside the gene matches. This CDR3 is 13 amino acids long. CDR1 is SNHLY, CDR2 FYNNEI, per germline. This CDR3 reads CASWGQGDSPLHF. As DNA, the CDR3 is TGTGCCAGCTGGGGACAGGGGGATTCACCCCTCCACTTT. Combining the CDR3 with reference TRBV2 and TRBJ1-6 gives the whole variable domain EPEVTQTPSHQVTQMGQEVILRCVPISNHLYFYWYRQILGQKVEFLVSFYNNEISEKSEIFDDQFSVERPDGSNFTLKIRSTKLEDSAMYFCASWGQGDSPLHFGNGTRLTVT.

This sequence joins TRBV3-1 (or the pseudogene TRBV3-2) and TRBJ2-5, with TRBD2 matching over 12 bases. CDR1 LGHDT and CDR2 YNNKEL come from the germline V gene (reference sequence). This CDR3 contains 16 residues. J gave up 5 bases and V 1 base, and 5 bases lay outside the gene matches. The CDR3 reads CASSQVLAGGLETQYF. CDR3 DNA: TGTGCCAGCAGCCAAGTACTAGCGGGAGGTTTGGAGACCCAGTACTTC.

This rearrangement joins TRBV6-1 to TRBJ1-2; 9 bases line up with TRBD1. Germline CDR1 is MNHNS and CDR2 is SASEGT. The CDR3 is made up of 13 amino acids. V dropped 1 base and J dropped 7; count of bases not matched to a gene: 1. CDR3 nucleotide sequence: TGTGCCAGCAGTGAAGGGACAGGGGTTGGCTACACCTTC. This sequence encodes CASSEGTGVGYTF.